Below are 7 T cell receptor beta chains sequenced from a single sample in a study of T cell responses to AZD1222 COVID-19 vaccine. The data were produced by immunoSEQ multiplex PCR, yet TCRdb's version contains in-frame clones alone and is incomplete. The sample lists 90,000 to 120,000 clones; about 90% were seen once. The sample here was peripheral blood, taken 28 days after the second AZD1222 dose. Source of these receptors: an adult who received the AZD1222 COVID-19 vaccine.

The chain combines TRBV5-1 with TRBJ1-1, with D tentatively TRBD1 (6 bases). Trimming pared 4 bases from V and 0 bases from J, leaving 13 bases between. CDR1 and CDR2 from the germline V gene are SGHRS and YFSETQ. The CDR3 extends over 15 amino acids. CDR3 sequence: CASSRADSLNTEAFF. The DNA of the CDR3 is TGCGCCAGCAGCAGGGCGGACAGCTTGAACACTGAAGCTTTCTTT.

The rearrangement joins TRBV7-9 to TRBJ1-1; D not certain. The germline V and J ends were trimmed by 2 bases and 1 base, with 5 bases remaining between them. This CDR3 comprises 13 residues. Looked up from germline, CDR1 is SEHNR and CDR2 is FQNEAQ (reference sequence). Written as DNA, the CDR3 is TGTGCCAGCAGCTTAAGGGAGAACACTGAAGCTTTCTTT. Protein: CASSLRENTEAFF. Full variable domain (remainder filled in from reference TRBV7-9 and TRBJ1-1): DTGVSQNPRHKITKRGQNVTFRCDPISEHNRLYWYRQTLGQGPEFLTYFQNEAQLEKSRLLSDRFSAERPKGSFSTLEIQRTEQGDSAMYLCASSLRENTEAFFGQGTRLTVV.

This chain joins TRBV4-1 and TRBJ1-5; maybe TRBD1 (5 bases). V lost 3 bases and J 2 bases, leaving 5 bases between the germline ends. Germline CDR1 MGHRA, CDR2 YSYEKL. The CDR3 is 13 amino acids. The DNA for the CDR3 is TGCGCCAGCAGCCAGACAGGCAATCAGCCCCAGCATTTT. Protein product: CASSQTGNQPQHF.

The chain links TRBV11-2 to TRBJ2-5, with 9 bases that match TRBD1. CDR3 length equals 14 residues. With 5 bases clipped from V and 5 bases from J, the junction kept 6 bases outside the gene matches. Germline loops: CDR1 SGHAT, CDR2 FQNNGV. CDR3 sequence (DNA): TGTGCCAGCAGCCGACAGGGGGAAGGGGAGACCCAGTACTTC. Residues: CASSRQGEGETQYF.

This chain uses TRBV10-1 with TRBJ1-4; no clear D gene. CDR1 and CDR2 (germline): WNHNN, SYGVQD (reference sequence). The length of the CDR3 is 16 residues. V dropped 0 bases and J dropped 0 bases, with 8 bases sitting between them. CDR3 protein: CASSESTGATNEKLFF. As DNA, the CDR3 is TGCGCCAGCAGTGAGTCTACCGGAGCAACTAATGAAAAACTGTTTTTT.

The chain uses TRBV6-2 or TRBV6-3 and TRBJ2-4; D is uncertain. Germline CDR1 is MNHEY and CDR2 is SVGEGT. Trimming left V 4 bases short and J 3 bases short, with 13 bases between. This CDR3 is 15 amino acids long. Here the CDR3 reads CASSLVWSVKNIQYF. Here the CDR3 DNA reads TGTGCCAGCAGTTTAGTCTGGTCGGTCAAAAACATTCAGTACTTC.

This clone was seen only once. The chain employs TRBV7-8 and TRBJ2-5; 14 positions match TRBD2. The CDR3 covers 16 residues. Per germline, CDR1 SGHVS and CDR2 FQNEAQ. The ends lost 4 bases at V and 0 bases at J; junction bases unmatched: 1. DNA of the CDR3: TGTGCCAGCAGCTCGACTAGCGGGGGGGACCAAGAGACCCAGTACTTC. Protein: CASSSTSGGDQETQYF. The full variable domain, rest sourced from reference TRBV7-8 and TRBJ2-5, is GAGVSQSPRYKVAKRGQDVALRCDPISGHVSLFWYQQALGQGPEFLTYFQNEAQLDKSGLPSDRFFAERPEGSVSTLKIQRTQQEDSAVYLCASSSTSGGDQETQYFGPGTRLLVL.